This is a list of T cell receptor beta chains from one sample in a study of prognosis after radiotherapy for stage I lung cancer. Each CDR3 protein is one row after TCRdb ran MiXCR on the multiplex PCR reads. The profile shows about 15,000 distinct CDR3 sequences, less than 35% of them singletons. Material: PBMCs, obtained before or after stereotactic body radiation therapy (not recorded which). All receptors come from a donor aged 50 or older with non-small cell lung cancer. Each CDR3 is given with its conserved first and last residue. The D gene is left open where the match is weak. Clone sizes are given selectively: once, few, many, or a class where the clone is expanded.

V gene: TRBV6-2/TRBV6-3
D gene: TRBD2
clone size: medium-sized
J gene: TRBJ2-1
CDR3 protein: CASSDSGGRGYNEQFF
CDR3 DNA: TGTGCCAGCAGTGACTCTGGCGGGAGGGGTTACAATGAGCAGTTCTTC

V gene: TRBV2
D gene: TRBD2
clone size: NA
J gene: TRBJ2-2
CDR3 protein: CASWTSGKSVELFF
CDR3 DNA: TGCGCCAGCTGGACTAGCGGGAAATCCGTGGAGCTGTTTTTT

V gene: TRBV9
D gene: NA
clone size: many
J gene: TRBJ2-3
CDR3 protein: CASSEDISTDTQYF
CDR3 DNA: TGTGCCAGCAGCGAAGACATCAGCACAGATACGCAGTATTTT

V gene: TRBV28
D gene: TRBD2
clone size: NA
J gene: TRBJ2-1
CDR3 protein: CASSPTGTSGSWYNEQFF
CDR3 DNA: TGTGCCAGCAGCCCCACCGGGACTAGCGGGAGTTGGTACAATGAGCAGTTCTTC

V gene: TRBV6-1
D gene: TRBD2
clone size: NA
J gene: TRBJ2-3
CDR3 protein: CANSPLLAGGWSTDTQYF
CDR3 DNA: TGTGCCAACAGTCCCCTACTAGCGGGAGGATGGAGCACAGATACGCAGTATTTT

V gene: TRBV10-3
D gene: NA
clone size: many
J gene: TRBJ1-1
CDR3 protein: CAISESLGNTEAFF
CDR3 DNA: TGTGCCATCAGTGAGTCTTTGGGAAACACTGAAGCTTTCTTT

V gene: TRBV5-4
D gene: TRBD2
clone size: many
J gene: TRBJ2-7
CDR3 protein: CASSFSLASNEQYF
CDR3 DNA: TGTGCCAGCAGCTTTTCACTAGCGAGCAACGAGCAGTACTTC

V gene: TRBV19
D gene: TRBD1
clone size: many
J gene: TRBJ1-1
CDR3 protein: CASSIAGQGNTEAFF
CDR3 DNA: TGTGCCAGTAGTATAGCCGGACAGGGGAACACTGAAGCTTTCTTT

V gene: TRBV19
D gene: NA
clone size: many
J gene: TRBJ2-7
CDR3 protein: CASSTEGGSYEQYF
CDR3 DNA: TGTGCCAGTAGTACCGAGGGGGGATCCTACGAGCAGTACTTC

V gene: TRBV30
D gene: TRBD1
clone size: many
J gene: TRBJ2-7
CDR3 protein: CAWSVRRGRYEQYF
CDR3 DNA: TGTGCCTGGAGTGTACGTAGGGGGCGTTACGAGCAGTACTTC

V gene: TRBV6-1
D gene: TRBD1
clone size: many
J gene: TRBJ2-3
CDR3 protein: CASRQGTGDTDTQYF
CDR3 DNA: TGTGCCAGCAGACAAGGGACAGGGGACACAGATACGCAGTATTTT

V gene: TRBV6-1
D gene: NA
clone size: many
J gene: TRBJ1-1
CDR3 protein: CASSVRDFGGTEAFF
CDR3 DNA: TGTGCCAGCAGTGTTAGGGATTTTGGCGGCACTGAAGCTTTCTTT

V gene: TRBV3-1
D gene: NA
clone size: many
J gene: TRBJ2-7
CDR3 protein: CASSRSSTGYEQYF
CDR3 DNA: TGTGCCAGCAGCCGCTCCTCGACAGGCTACGAGCAGTACTTC

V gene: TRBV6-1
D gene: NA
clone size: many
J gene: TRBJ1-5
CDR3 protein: CASSEQSEGSYQPQHF
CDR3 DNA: TGTGCCAGCAGTGAACAGTCAGAAGGCTCATATCAGCCCCAGCATTTT

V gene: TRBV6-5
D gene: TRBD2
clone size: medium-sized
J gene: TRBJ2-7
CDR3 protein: CASSYSASGGYEQYF
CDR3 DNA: TGTGCCAGCAGTTACTCGGCTAGCGGGGGATACGAGCAGTACTTC

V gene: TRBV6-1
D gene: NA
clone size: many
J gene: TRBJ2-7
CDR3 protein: CASSRPVGEQYF
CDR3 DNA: TGTGCCAGCAGTCGACCGGTCGGCGAGCAGTACTTC

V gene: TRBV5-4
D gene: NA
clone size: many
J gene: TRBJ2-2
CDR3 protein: CASSLTLNTGELFF
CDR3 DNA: TGTGCCAGCAGCTTGACCTTGAACACCGGGGAGCTGTTTTTT

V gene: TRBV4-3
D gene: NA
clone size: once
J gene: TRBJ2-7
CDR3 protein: CASSQEGSGRVTSGAYDQYF
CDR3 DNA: TGCGCCAGCAGCCAGGAGGGCTCGGGACGGGTGACTAGTGGGGCCTACGATCAGTACTTC

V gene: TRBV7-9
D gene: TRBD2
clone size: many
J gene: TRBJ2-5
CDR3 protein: CASSLGLAGGRQETQYF
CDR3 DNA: TGTGCCAGCAGCTTAGGACTAGCGGGAGGGAGACAAGAGACCCAGTACTTC

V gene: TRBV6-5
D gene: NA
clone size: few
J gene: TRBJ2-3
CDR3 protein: CASSYSNLGPVSTDTQYF
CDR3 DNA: TGTGCCAGCAGTTACTCGAACCTAGGCCCCGTTAGCACAGATACGCAGTATTTT

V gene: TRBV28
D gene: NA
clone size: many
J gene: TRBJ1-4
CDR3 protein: CASSFTVTNEKLFF
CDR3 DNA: TGTGCCAGCAGTTTTACGGTGACTAATGAAAAACTGTTTTTT

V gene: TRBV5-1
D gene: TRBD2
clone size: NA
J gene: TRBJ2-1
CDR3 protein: CASKTAGTTNDQLF
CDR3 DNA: TGCGCCAGCAAAACAGCCGGGACTACCAATGATCAGCTCTTC

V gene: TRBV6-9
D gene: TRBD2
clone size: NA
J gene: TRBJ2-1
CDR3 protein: CASSSPGLTNYNEQFF
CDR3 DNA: TGTGCAAGCAGTTCACCGGGACTAACGAATTACAATGAGCAGTTCTTC

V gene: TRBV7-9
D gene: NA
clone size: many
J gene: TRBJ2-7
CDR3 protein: CASSLAGQGEQYF
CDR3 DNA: TGTGCCAGCAGCTTAGCTGGGCAGGGCGAGCAGTACTTC

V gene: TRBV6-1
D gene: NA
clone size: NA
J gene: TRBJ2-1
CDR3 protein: CASIPRFGAGSYNDQFF
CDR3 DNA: TGTGCCAGCATACCGCGTTTTGGTGCGGGGTCCTACAATGATCAGTTCTTC

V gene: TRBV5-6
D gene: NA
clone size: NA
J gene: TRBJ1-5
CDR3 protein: CASSLGAQPQHF
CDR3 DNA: TGTGCCAGCAGCTTGGGGGCTCAGCCCCAGCATTTT

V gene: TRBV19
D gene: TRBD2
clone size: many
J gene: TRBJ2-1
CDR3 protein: CASSIKERGYSYNEQFF
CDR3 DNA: TGTGCCAGTAGTATTAAAGAGCGGGGCTACTCCTACAATGAGCAGTTCTTC

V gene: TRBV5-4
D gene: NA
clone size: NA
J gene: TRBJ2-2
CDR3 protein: CASSSSTLFAFPLVGELFF
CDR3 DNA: TGTGCCAGCAGCTCGTCCACCCTTTTTGCTTTTCCATTGGTCGGGGAGCTGTTTTTT

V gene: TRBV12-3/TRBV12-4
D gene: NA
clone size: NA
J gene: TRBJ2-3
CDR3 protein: CASSLRGVFTDTQYF
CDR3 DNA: TGTGCCAGCAGTTTACGCGGTGTCTTCACAGATACGCAGTATTTT

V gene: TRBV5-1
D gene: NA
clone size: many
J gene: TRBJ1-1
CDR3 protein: CASSLLSGGNTEAFF
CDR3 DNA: TGCGCCAGCAGCTTGCTTTCTGGAGGGAACACTGAAGCTTTCTTT

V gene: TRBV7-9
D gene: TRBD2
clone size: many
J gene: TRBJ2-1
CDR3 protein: CASSYASGSSYNEQFF
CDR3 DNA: TGTGCCAGCAGCTACGCTAGCGGTAGCTCCTACAATGAGCAGTTCTTC

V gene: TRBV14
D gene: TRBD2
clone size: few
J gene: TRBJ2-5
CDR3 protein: CASSPGLAGEETQYF
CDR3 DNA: TGTGCCAGCAGCCCGGGACTAGCGGGAGAAGAGACCCAGTACTTC

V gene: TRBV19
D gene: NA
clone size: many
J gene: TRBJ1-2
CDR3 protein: CASSITARRGYTF
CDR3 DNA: TGTGCCAGTAGTATCACGGCGCGGAGGGGCTACACCTTC

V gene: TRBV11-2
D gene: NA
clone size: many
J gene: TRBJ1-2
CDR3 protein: CASSQRLTANYGYTF
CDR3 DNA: TGTGCCAGCAGCCAGAGGCTGACAGCTAACTATGGCTACACCTTC

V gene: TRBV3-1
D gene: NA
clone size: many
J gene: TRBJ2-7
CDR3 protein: CASSQAGSGGVSYEQYF
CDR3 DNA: TGTGCCAGCAGCCAAGCCGGTTCGGGCGGGGTCTCCTACGAGCAGTACTTC

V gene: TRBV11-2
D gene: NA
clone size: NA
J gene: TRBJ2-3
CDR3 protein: CASSPSNAGSRYF
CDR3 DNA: TGTGCCAGCAGCCCCTCCAACGCGGGTAGTAGGTATTTT

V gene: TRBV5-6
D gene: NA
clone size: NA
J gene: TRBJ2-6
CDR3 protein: CASNSTGQGANVLTF
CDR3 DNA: TGTGCCAGCAACTCGACAGGTCAGGGGGCCAACGTCCTGACTTTC

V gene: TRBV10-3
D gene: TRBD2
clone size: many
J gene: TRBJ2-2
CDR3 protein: CAGGLENTGELFF
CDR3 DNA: TGTGCCGGCGGACTAGAGAACACCGGGGAGCTGTTTTTT

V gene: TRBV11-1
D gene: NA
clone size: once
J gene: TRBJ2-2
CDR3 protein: CASRYPVPNTGELFF
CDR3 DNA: TGTGCCAGCAGATACCCGGTCCCGAACACCGGGGAGCTGTTTTTT

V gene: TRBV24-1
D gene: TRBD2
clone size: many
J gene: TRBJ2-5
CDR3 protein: CATSDSLAGGEETQYF
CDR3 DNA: TGTGCCACCAGTGACTCCCTAGCGGGAGGGGAAGAGACCCAGTACTTC

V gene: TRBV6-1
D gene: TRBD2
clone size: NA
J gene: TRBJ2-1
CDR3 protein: CAILGASGASSNEQFF
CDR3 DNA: TGTGCCATCCTTGGGGCTAGCGGGGCCTCAAGCAATGAGCAGTTCTTC

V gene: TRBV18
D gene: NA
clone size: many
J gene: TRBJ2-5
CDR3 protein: CASSLSNSQETQYF
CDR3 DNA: TGTGCCAGCTCACTTAGTAACAGTCAAGAGACCCAGTACTTC

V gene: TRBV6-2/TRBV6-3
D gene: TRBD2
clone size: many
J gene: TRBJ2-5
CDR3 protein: CASSMGGLADPETQYF
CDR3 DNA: TGTGCCAGCAGCATGGGGGGACTAGCGGACCCAGAGACCCAGTACTTC

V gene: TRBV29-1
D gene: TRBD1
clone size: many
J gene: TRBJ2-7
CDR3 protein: CSVRDSSYEQYF
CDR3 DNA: TGCAGCGTACGGGACAGCTCCTACGAGCAGTACTTC

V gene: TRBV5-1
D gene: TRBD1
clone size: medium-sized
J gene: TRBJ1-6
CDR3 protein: CASSLTTGGENSPLHF
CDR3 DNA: TGCGCCAGCAGCTTGACGACAGGGGGCGAAAATTCACCCCTCCACTTT

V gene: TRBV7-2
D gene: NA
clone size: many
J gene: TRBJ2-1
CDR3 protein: CASSRGTIYNEQFF
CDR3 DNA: TGTGCCAGCAGCCGGGGGACCATATACAATGAGCAGTTCTTC

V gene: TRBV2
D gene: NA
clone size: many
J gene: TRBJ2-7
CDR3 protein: CASSDLKAHYEQYF
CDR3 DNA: TGTGCCAGCAGTGACCTTAAAGCACACTACGAGCAGTACTTC

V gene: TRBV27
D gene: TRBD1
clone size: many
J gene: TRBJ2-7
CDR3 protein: CGRLMLSGGVHEQYF
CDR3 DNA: TGTGGCAGACTTATGCTATCAGGGGGAGTGCACGAGCAGTACTTC

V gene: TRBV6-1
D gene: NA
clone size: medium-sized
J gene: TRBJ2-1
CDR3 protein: CASTQPAYNEQFF
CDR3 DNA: TGTGCCAGCACCCAGCCCGCGTACAATGAGCAGTTCTTC

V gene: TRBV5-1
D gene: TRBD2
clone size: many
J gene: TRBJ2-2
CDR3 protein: CASSFETSGSGELFF
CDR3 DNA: TGCGCCAGCAGCTTTGAGACTAGCGGGAGCGGGGAGCTGTTTTTT

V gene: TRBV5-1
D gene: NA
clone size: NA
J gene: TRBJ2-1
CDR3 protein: CASSLGLVRSSYNEQFF
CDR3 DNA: TGCGCCAGCAGCTTGGGATTGGTGCGGAGCTCCTATAATGAGCAGTTCTTC

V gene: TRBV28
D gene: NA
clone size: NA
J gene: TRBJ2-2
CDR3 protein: CASSLPSTGELFF
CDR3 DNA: TGTGCCAGCAGTTTGCCCTCCACCGGGGAGCTGTTTTTT

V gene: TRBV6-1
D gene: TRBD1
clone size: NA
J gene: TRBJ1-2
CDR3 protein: CASTQTDRGTRGYTF
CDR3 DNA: TGTGCCAGCACCCAGACCGACAGGGGGACGAGAGGCTACACCTTC

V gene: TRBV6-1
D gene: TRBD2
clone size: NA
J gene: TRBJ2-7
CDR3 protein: CASITRGLGHEQYF
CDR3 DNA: TGCGCCAGCATTACCCGGGGACTAGGCCACGAGCAGTACTTC